This T cell receptor beta chain was recorded in a study of shared clonotypes between healthy human individuals. As for the study in general: Donor composition was two women and a few men, aged 18 to 49. Study-wide findings and caveats: How much donors shared clonotypes was expected to be affected by sequencing depth.

Germline CDR1 is SGHVS and CDR2 is FNYEAQ. With 6 bases clipped from V and 6 bases from J, the junction kept 7 bases outside the gene matches. This CDR3 is built from 13 residues. DNA input for the unsorted PBMC replicate PCRs was about 270 ng, 25,000 to 30,000 T cell genomes. Profiling relied on immunoSEQ multiplex PCR, and the TCRdb table lists in-frame clones only, not all of them. Seen here are 450,000 to 550,000 clones, more than 65% observed once, and the top ten hold roughly 13%. Comments on this clone: What it binds is not known.

Material for sequencing was PBMCs. The rearrangement joins TRBV7-6 to TRBJ2-7; TRBD1 agrees at 8 bases. The TCR was taken from a woman between 40 and 55 years old in good health. Some clones in this sample may be carry-over from other donors' samples. CDR3 loop: CASRAGTGGEQYF. In DNA, the CDR3 is TGTGCCAGCAGGGCTGGGACAGGAGGCGAGCAGTACTTC.